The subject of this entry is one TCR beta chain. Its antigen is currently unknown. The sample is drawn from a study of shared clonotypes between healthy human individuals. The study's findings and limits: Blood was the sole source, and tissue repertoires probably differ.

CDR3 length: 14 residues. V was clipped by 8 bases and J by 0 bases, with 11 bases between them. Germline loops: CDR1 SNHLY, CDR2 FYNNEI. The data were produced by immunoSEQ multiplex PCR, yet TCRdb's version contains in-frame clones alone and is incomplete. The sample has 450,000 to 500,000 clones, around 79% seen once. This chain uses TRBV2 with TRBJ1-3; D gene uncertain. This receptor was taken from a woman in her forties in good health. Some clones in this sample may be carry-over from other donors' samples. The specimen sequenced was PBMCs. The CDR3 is CASDLGSSGNTIYF. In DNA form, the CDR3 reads TGTGCCAGCGATTTGGGGAGCTCTGGAAACACCATATATTTT.